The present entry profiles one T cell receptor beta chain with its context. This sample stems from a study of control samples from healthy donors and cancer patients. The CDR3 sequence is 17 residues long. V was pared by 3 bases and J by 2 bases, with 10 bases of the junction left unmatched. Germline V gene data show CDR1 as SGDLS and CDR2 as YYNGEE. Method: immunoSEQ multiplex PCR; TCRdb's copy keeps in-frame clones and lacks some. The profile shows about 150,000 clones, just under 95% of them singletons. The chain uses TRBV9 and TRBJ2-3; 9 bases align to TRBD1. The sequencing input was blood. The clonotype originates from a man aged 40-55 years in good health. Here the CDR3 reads CASSASVRTGDTDTQYF. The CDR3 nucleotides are TGTGCCAGCAGCGCCAGTGTCCGGACAGGGGACACAGATACGCAGTATTTT. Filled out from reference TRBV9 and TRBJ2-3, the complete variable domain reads DSGVTQTPKHLITATGQRVTLRCSPRSGDLSVYWYQQSLDQGLQFLIQYYNGEERAKGNILERFSAQQFPDLHSELNLSSLELGDSALYFCASSASVRTGDTDTQYFGPGTRLTVL.